A selection of T cell receptor beta chains follows, all from one sample in a study of CD8 T cell repertoires and HIV-1 epitope variants. Sequenced by immunoSEQ multiplex PCR; TCRdb stores in-frame clones only, minus some. The table shows about 90,000 clones, with roughly 81% occurring only once. Specimen: uncultured baseline CD8+ T cells from peripheral blood mononuclear cells (PBMCs). These receptors were taken from a male donor with HIV. Each CDR3 is given with its conserved first and last residue. The order of the fields is V gene, J gene, clone size, D gene, CDR3 DNA, CDR3 protein. D genes are given only for firm matches. Some rows mark clone size as missing; the rest say once, few, many or name a class of expanded clone.

>TRBV6-5|TRBJ1-2|few|.
TGTGCCAGCAGTCGAACAGGCATCTATGGCTACACCTTC
CASSRTGIYGYTF
>TRBV5-5|TRBJ2-2|.|TRBD2
TGTGCCAGCAGCAATCTAGCGGGGGGGCTTAGAAGCGGGGAGCTGTTTTTT
CASSNLAGGLRSGELFF
>TRBV19|TRBJ1-1|.|.
TGTGCCAGTAGTATCAGGTCGCAGAAAATTATGAACACTGAAGCTTTCTTT
CASSIRSQKIMNTEAFF
>TRBV5-1|TRBJ2-3|.|TRBD1
TGCGCCAGCAGCTCAAGGACAGGGGAAGGCACAGATACGCAGTATTTT
CASSSRTGEGTDTQYF
>TRBV15|TRBJ1-2|.|TRBD1
TGTGCCACCAGCAGAAAGGGACAGGGTGGCTATGGCTACACCTTC
CATSRKGQGGYGYTF
>TRBV7-8|TRBJ1-5|once|TRBD1
TGTGCCAGCAGCTTAGGACAGGGTTCGGGCAATCAGCCCCAGCATTTT
CASSLGQGSGNQPQHF
>TRBV30|TRBJ1-2|.|TRBD1
TGTGCCTGGGGGACAGGGGGGAACTATGGCTACACCTTC
CAWGTGGNYGYTF
>TRBV4-2|TRBJ2-7|few|TRBD1
TGTGCCAGCAGCCAACGACAGGGGGATCCCTACGAGCAGTACTTC
CASSQRQGDPYEQYF
>TRBV7-6|TRBJ2-3|.|TRBD2
TGTGCCAGCAGCTTAGGGGGGGCAATAGCGGGAGTCTTATCAGATACGCAGTATTTT
CASSLGGAIAGVLSDTQYF
>TRBV6-5|TRBJ2-2|.|.
TGTGCCAGCAGTTTTATGGAGGCCGGGGAGCTGTTTTTT
CASSFMEAGELFF
>TRBV7-9|TRBJ2-7|few|TRBD1
TGTGCCAGCAGCTTATACCCCGGGACAGATCCCTACGAGCAGTACTTC
CASSLYPGTDPYEQYF
>TRBV7-6|TRBJ2-7|.|TRBD2
TGTGCCAGCAGCTTACTAGCGGGGGGGGAAATTGGGCAGTACTTC
CASSLLAGGEIGQYF
>TRBV7-6|TRBJ2-7|.|TRBD2
TGTGCCAGCAGCCGAGCGGGGGGCGAGCAGTACTTC
CASSRAGGEQYF
>TRBV12-1|TRBJ2-1|.|.
TGTGCCAGCAGTTCTATATACGGGCCTCGGGGACGCGAGCAGTTCTTC
CASSSIYGPRGREQFF
>TRBV28|TRBJ1-1|.|.
TGTGCCAGCAGTTTATTTTCGGGCAGCTTGAACACTGAAGCTTTCTTT
CASSLFSGSLNTEAFF
>TRBV18|TRBJ2-7|.|.
TGTGCCAGCTCACCTGGGGAACCCTACGAGCAGTACTTC
CASSPGEPYEQYF
>TRBV28|TRBJ1-3|.|.
TGTGCCAGCGGCCCTGGCAGGCACTCTGGAAACACCATATATTTT
CASGPGRHSGNTIYF
>TRBV28|TRBJ2-5|.|TRBD2
TGTGCCAGCAGTTTCCGTAGCGGGGCGATACAAGAGACCCAGTACTTC
CASSFRSGAIQETQYF
>TRBV5-4|TRBJ2-3|.|TRBD1
TGTGCCAGCAGCGTCGCGGGACAGGGGTCAGATACGCAGTATTTT
CASSVAGQGSDTQYF
>TRBV14|TRBJ2-1|.|TRBD2
TGTGCCAGCAGCCCCGCGGGAGGAATAAGGTTCAATGAGCAGTTCTTC
CASSPAGGIRFNEQFF
>TRBV30|TRBJ2-1|once|TRBD2
TGTGCCTGGATTAACACCCCCCGGACTAGCGGGAAACACTACAATGAGCAGTTCTTC
CAWINTPRTSGKHYNEQFF
>TRBV18|TRBJ1-1|.|.
TGTGCCAGCTCACCACAAAGAAGGGACACTGAAGCTTTCTTT
CASSPQRRDTEAFF
>TRBV6-1|TRBJ2-1|.|.
TGTGCCAGCAGTGAATTTGGGGCGGGCTCCTACAATGAGCAGTTCTTC
CASSEFGAGSYNEQFF
>TRBV25-1|TRBJ2-1|.|TRBD1
TGTGCCAGCAGAGGAGACAGGGGGCTGGTGTACAATGAGCAGTTCTTC
CASRGDRGLVYNEQFF
>TRBV27|TRBJ2-7|.|.
TGTGCCAGCAGTTTACCGGGAGCTGGCGAGCAGTACTTC
CASSLPGAGEQYF
>TRBV11-3|TRBJ1-1|.|.
TGTGCCAGCAGCTTAGGCGGGGAGAATGAAGCTTTCTTT
CASSLGGENEAFF
>TRBV7-3|TRBJ1-1|.|.
TGTGCCAGCAGCTTAATGGGGCGGGGGAACACTGAAGCTTTCTTT
CASSLMGRGNTEAFF
>TRBV4-1|TRBJ1-3|.|.
TGCGCCAGCAGCCAAGGAGTAGGTGCTGGCCAAAGCTCTGGAAACACCATATATTTT
CASSQGVGAGQSSGNTIYF
>TRBV28|TRBJ2-7|.|TRBD1
TGTGCCAGCAGTTTCAGGGGGCCGTCCTACGAGCAGTACTTC
CASSFRGPSYEQYF
>TRBV9|TRBJ1-4|many|.
TGTGCCAGCAGCGCCCGGCCGGGGGAAAAACTGTTTTTT
CASSARPGEKLFF
>TRBV7-2|TRBJ2-1|.|TRBD2
TGTGCCAGCAGCTTAGCGGGCCTAGCGGGAGACCAGTTCTTC
CASSLAGLAGDQFF
>TRBV27|TRBJ2-2|.|TRBD2
TGTGCCAGCAGTTTGACTAGCGGGAACACCGGGGAGCTGTTTTTT
CASSLTSGNTGELFF
>TRBV2|TRBJ1-2|.|.
TGTGCCAGCAAACCACAGGGCCCCAATTATGGCTACACCTTC
CASKPQGPNYGYTF
>TRBV6-5|TRBJ2-1|.|.
TGTGCCAGCAGGCATCGAGCGGGACAGCCCAATGAGCAGTTCTTC
CASRHRAGQPNEQFF
>TRBV19|TRBJ2-5|.|.
TGTGCCAGTAGGGGACAAGAGACCCAGTACTTC
CASRGQETQYF
>TRBV2|TRBJ1-5|.|.
TGTGCCAGCAGTGAACAGGGGATCCATCAGCCCCAGCATTTT
CASSEQGIHQPQHF
>TRBV6-1|TRBJ1-4|.|.
TGTGCCAGCATGAGAGGGGGAGGCGAAAAACTGTTTTTT
CASMRGGGEKLFF
>TRBV5-1|TRBJ1-4|.|.
TGCGCCAGCAGCGCCCTAGGGGGAAATAATGAAAAACTGTTTTTT
CASSALGGNNEKLFF
>TRBV5-6|TRBJ2-1|.|TRBD2
TGTGCCAGCAGCTTGGAGGCCGGACTAGGGATCGATGAGCAGTTCTTC
CASSLEAGLGIDEQFF